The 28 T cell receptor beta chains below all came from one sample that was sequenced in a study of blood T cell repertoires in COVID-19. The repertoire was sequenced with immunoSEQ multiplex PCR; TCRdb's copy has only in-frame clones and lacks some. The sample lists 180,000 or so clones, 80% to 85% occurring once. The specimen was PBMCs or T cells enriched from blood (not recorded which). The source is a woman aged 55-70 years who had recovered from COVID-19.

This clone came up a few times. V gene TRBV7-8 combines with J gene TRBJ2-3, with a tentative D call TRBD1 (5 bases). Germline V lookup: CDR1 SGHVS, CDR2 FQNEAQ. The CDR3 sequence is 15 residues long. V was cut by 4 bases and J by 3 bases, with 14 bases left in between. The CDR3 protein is CASSSRQLYTDTQYF. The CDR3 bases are TGTGCCAGCAGCTCCCGACAGCTGTATACAGATACGCAGTATTTT.

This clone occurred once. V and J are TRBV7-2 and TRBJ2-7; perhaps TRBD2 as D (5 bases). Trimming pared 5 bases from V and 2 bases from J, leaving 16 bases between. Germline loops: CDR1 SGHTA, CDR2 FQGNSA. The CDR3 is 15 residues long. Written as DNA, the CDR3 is TGTGCCAGCAGCCAGGTGGGTCTAGCCCCCTACGAGCAGTACTTC. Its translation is CASSQVGLAPYEQYF.

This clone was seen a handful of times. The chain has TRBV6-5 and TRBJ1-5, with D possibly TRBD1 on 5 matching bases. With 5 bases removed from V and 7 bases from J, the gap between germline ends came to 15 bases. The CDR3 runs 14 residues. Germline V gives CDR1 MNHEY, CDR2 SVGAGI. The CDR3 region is CASSLQEYRQPQHF. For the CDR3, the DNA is TGTGCCAGCAGTCTACAGGAGTACAGGCAGCCCCAGCATTTT.

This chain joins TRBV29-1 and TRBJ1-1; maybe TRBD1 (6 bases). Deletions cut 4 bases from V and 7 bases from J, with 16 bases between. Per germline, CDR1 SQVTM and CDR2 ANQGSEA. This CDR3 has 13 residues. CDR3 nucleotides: TGCAGCGTTGGAGCAGGGGCTTTGGGTGAAGCTTTCTTT. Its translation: CSVGAGALGEAFF.

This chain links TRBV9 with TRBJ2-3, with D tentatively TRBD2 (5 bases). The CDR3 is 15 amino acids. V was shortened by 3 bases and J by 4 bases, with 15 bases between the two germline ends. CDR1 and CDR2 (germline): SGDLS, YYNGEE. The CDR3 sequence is CASSAGGYKADTQYF. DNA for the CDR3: TGTGCCAGCAGCGCCGGAGGCTATAAGGCAGATACGCAGTATTTT.

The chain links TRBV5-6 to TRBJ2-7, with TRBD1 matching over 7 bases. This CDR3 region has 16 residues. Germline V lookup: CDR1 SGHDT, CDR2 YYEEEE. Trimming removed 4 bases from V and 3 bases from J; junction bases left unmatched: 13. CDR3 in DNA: TGTGCCAGCAGCCTTCCAGGGACGGGACAGTACTACGAGCAGTACTTC. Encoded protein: CASSLPGTGQYYEQYF.

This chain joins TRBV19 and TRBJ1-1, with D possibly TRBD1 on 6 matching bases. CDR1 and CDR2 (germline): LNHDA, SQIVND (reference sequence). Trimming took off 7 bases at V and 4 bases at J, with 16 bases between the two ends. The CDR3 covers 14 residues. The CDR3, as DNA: TGTGCCAGTAATTGGGGGCAGGTCTCCACTGAAGCTTTCTTT. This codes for CASNWGQVSTEAFF.

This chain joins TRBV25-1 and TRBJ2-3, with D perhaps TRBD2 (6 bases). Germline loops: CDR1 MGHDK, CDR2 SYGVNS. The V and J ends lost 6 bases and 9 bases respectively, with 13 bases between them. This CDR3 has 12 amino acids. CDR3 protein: CASRETEGTQYF. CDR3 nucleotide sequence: TGTGCCAGCAGGGAAACGGAGGGAACGCAGTATTTT. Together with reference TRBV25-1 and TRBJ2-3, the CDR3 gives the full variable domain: EADIYQTPRYLVIGTGKKITLECSQTMGHDKMYWYQQDPGMELHLIHYSYGVNSTEKGDLSSESTVSRIRTEHFPLTLESARPSHTSQYLCASRETEGTQYFGPGTRLTVL.

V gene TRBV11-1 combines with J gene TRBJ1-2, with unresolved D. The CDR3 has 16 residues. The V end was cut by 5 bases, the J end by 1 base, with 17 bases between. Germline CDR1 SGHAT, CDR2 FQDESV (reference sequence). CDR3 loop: CASSPSAVAGNYGYTF. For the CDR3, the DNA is TGTGCCAGCAGCCCCTCCGCCGTGGCGGGTAACTATGGCTACACCTTC.

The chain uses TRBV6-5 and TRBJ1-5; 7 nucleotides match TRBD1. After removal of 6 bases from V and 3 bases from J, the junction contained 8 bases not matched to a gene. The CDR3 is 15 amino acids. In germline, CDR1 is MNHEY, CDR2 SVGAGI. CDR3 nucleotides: TGTGCCAGCAGGAGGGGGCTGGGGGACAATCAGCCCCAGCATTTT. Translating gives CASRRGLGDNQPQHF.

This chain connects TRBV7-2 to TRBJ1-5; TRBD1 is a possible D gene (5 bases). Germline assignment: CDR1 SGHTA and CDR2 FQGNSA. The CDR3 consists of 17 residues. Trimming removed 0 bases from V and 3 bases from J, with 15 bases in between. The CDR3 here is CASSLAHFARANQPQHF. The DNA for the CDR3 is TGTGCCAGCAGCTTAGCTCACTTCGCCAGGGCCAATCAGCCCCAGCATTTT.

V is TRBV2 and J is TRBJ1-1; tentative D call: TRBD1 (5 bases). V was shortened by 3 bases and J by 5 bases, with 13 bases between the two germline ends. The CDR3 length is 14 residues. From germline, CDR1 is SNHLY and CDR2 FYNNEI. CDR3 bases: TGTGCCAGCAGTGACCACCCGCAGGGTACTGAAGCTTTCTTT. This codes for CASSDHPQGTEAFF.

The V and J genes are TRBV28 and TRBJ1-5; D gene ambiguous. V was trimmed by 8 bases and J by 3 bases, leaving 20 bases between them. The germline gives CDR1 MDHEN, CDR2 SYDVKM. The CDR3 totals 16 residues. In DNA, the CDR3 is TGTGCCAGCCTCACGGGGAAACTACTCTTCAATCAGCCCCAGCATTTT. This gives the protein CASLTGKLLFNQPQHF. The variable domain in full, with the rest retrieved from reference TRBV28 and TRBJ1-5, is DVKVTQSSRYLVKRTGEKVFLECVQDMDHENMFWYRQDPGLGLRLIYFSYDVKMKEKGDIPEGYSVSREKKERFSLILESASTNQTSMYLCASLTGKLLFNQPQHFGDGTRLSIL.

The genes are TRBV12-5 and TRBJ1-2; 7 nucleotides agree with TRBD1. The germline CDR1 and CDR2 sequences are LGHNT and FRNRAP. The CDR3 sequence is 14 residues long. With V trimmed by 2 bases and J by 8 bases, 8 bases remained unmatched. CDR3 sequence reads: CASGLPEGAGGYTF. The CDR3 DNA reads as TGTGCTAGTGGTTTGCCCGAGGGGGCCGGGGGCTACACCTTC.

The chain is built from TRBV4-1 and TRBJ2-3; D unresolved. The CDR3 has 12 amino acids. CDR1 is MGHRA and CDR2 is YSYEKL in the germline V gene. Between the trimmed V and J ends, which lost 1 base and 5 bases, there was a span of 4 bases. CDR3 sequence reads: CASSQGQDTQYF. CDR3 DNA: TGCGCCAGCAGCCAAGGACAAGATACGCAGTATTTT.

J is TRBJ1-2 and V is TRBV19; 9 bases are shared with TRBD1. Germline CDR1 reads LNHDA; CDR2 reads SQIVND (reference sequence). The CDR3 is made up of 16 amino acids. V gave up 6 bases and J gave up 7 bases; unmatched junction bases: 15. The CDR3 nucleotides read TGTGCCAGTAGACCGGAGGGGACAGGGTTAACAGGTGGCTACACCTTC. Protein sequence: CASRPEGTGLTGGYTF.

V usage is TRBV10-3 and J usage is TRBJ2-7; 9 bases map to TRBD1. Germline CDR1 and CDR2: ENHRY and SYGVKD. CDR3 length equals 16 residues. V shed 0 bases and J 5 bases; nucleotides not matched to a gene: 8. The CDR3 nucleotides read TGTGCCATCAGTGAGTCGCCGGGACAGGGAAATAACGAGCAGTACTTC. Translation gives CAISESPGQGNNEQYF.

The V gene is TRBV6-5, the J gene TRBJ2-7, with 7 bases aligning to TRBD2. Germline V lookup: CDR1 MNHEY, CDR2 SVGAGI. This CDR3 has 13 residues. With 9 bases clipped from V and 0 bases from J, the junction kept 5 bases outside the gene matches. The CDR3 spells CARTSASSYEQYF. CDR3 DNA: TGTGCCAGAACTAGCGCTAGCTCCTACGAGCAGTACTTC.

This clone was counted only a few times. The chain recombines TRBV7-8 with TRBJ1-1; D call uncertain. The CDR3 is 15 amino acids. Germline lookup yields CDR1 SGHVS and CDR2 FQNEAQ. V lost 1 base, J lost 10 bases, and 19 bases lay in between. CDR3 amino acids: CASSLGPAAGERAFF. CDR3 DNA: TGTGCCAGCAGCTTAGGGCCAGCGGCCGGGGAGAGAGCTTTCTTT. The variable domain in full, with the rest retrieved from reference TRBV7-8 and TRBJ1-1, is GAGVSQSPRYKVAKRGQDVALRCDPISGHVSLFWYQQALGQGPEFLTYFQNEAQLDKSGLPSDRFFAERPEGSVSTLKIQRTQQEDSAVYLCASSLGPAAGERAFFGQGTRLTVV.

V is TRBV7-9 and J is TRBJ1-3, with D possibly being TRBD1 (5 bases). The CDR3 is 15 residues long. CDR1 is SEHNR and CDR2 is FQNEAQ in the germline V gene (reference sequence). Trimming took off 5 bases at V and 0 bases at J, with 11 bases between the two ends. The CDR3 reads CASSAQGFSGNTIYF. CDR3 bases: TGTGCCAGCAGCGCCCAGGGTTTCTCTGGAAACACCATATATTTT.

The chain's CDR3 is CASSPGRGREKLFF. In nucleotides, the CDR3 is TGTGCCAGCAGCCCAGGAAGGGGGCGGGAAAAACTGTTTTTT. J is TRBJ1-4 and V is TRBV7-9; 7 bases are a match to TRBD1. V shed 5 bases, J shed 8 bases, and the junction held 8 bases outside the gene matches. Germline assignment: CDR1 SEHNR and CDR2 FQNEAQ (reference sequence). The CDR3 runs 14 residues.

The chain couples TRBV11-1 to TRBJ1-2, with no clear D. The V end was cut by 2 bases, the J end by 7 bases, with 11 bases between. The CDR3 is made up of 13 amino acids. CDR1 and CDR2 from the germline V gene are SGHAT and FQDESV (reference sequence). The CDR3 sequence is CASSLSRGLGYTF. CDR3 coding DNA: TGTGCCAGCAGCTTAAGTCGAGGGCTTGGCTACACCTTC. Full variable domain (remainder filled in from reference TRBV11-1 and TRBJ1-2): EAEVAQSPRYKITEKSQAVAFWCDPISGHATLYWYRQILGQGPELLVQFQDESVVDDSQLPKDRFSAERLKGVDSTLKIQPAELGDSAMYLCASSLSRGLGYTFGSGTRLTVV.

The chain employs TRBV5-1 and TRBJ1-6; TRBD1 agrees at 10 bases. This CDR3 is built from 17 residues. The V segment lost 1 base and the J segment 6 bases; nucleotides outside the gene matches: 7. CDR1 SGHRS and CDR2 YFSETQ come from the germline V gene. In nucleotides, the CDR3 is TGCGCCAGCAGCTTGCCCGGACAGGGGGTCAGTAATTCACCCCTCCACTTT. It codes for CASSLPGQGVSNSPLHF.

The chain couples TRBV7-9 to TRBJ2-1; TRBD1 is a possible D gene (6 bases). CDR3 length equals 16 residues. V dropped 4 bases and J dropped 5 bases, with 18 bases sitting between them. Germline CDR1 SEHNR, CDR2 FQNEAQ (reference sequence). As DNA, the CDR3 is TGTGCCAGCAGCTCAAATACAGGGTTTCTCCACAATGAGCAGTTCTTC. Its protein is CASSSNTGFLHNEQFF.

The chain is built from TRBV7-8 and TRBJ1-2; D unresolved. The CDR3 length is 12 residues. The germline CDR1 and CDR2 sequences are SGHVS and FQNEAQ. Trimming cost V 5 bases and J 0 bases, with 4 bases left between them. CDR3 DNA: TGTGCCAGCAGCCCGGCTAACTATGGCTACACCTTC. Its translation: CASSPANYGYTF.

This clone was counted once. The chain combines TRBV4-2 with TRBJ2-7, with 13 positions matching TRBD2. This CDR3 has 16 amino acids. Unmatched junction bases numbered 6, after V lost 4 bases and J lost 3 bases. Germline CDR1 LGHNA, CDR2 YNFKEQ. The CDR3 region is CASSPGGLAGLYEQYF. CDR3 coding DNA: TGTGCCAGCAGCCCAGGGGGACTAGCGGGACTCTACGAGCAGTACTTC.

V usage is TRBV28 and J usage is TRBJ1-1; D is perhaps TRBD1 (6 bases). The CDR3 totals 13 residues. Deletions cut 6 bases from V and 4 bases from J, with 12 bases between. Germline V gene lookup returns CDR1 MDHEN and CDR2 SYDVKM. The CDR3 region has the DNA TGTGCCAGCAGCGGTGGGGGCGGCACTGAAGCTTTCTTT. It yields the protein CASSGGGGTEAFF.

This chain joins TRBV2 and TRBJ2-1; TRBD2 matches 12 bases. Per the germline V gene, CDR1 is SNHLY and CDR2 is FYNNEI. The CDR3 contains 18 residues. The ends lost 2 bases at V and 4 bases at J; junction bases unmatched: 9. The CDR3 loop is CASSELAGGPPPYNEQFF. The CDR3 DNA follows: TGTGCCAGCAGTGAACTAGCGGGAGGGCCTCCTCCATACAATGAGCAGTTCTTC.